A single sample is the source of the 7 T cell receptor beta chains below, sequenced in a study of post-analysis software for immune sequencing data (dated by TCRdb to about 2015). On the study overall, not on this receptor specifically: Roughly 5 TRBV segments, including TRBV5-6, TRBV5-1 and TRBV20-1, were significantly more frequent in patients than controls.

These TCRs are of unknown antigen specificity. The library was produced with PCR. Sequencing was carried out with an Illumina HiSeq 2500. Unique molecular identifiers were incorporated into TCR beta cDNA libraries to reduce PCR and sequencing biases. TCRdb took the public reads, trimmed them with fastp at Q25, ran MiXCR for clone calling and kept in-frame beta chains. When rows share a CDR3 protein, they turn into one entry using the most common DNA and genes. The sample includes around 250,000 distinct CDR3 sequences, with 36% observed a single time. Under 5.5% of the sample is held by the ten biggest clonotypes. The sequencing sample was made of blood. These receptors all come from a girl aged 10 to 17 with multiple sclerosis.

This clonotype was seen at least ten times. The chain is built from TRBV4-1 and TRBJ2-3; possible D gene TRBD2, 6 bases. Germline CDR1 MGHRA, CDR2 YSYEKL. Between the trimmed V and J ends, which lost 3 bases and 1 base, there was a span of 14 bases. The CDR3 runs 16 residues. The chain's CDR3 is CASSQSPGSRTDTQYF. CDR3 sequence (DNA): TGCGCCAGCAGCCAGTCCCCCGGGAGTCGCACAGATACGCAGTATTTT.

This rearrangement joins TRBV4-3 to TRBJ2-5; 11 bases match TRBD2. Germline V lookup: CDR1 LGHNA, CDR2 YSLEER. Germline trimming cut 0 bases from V and 5 bases from J; bases unmatched to any gene: 8. This CDR3 has 17 residues. DNA for the CDR3: TGCGCCAGCAGCCAAGAATTAAGAGCTAGCGGGAGGGAGACCCAGTACTTC. It translates to CASSQELRASGRETQYF.

This clonotype was detected many times. V usage is TRBV7-2 and J usage is TRBJ2-3, with 9 bases matching TRBD2. Per germline, CDR1 SGHTA and CDR2 FQGNSA. V trimming: 5 bases; J trimming: 5 bases; junction bases outside the gene matches: 20. The CDR3 extends over 19 amino acids. CDR3 loop: CASSRGYGRGGTSGDTQYF. The DNA of the CDR3 is TGTGCCAGCAGCCGCGGCTACGGGCGGGGGGGCACGTCGGGAGATACGCAGTATTTT.

This clonotype was seen only a few times. This chain connects TRBV29-1 to TRBJ2-7, with 7 bases fitting TRBD1. The J call may not be correct, given that the DNA end is closer to TRBJ2-4. CDR1 is SQVTM, CDR2 ANQGSEA, per germline. The CDR3 loop spans 11 amino acids. This chain's CDR3 is CSGRQGNIQYF. The CDR3 DNA reads as TGCAGCGGTAGACAGGGCAACATTCAGTACTTC.

V usage is TRBV20-1 and J usage is TRBJ1-6; the match to TRBD1 covers 12 bases. The CDR3 covers 14 residues. The germline CDR1 and CDR2 sequences are DFQATT and SNEGSKA (reference sequence). V shed 6 bases and J 8 bases; nucleotides not matched to a gene: 5. The CDR3 spells CSAEGQGADSPLHF. CDR3 bases: TGCAGTGCCGAGGGACAGGGGGCTGATTCACCCCTCCACTTT.

This clonotype was picked up many times. This sequence joins TRBV25-1 and TRBJ2-1, with no clear D. The V gene's germline CDR1 is MGHDK and CDR2 SYGVNS. Trimming pared 2 bases from V and 5 bases from J, leaving 13 bases between. The CDR3 has 15 residues. The CDR3 nucleotides are TGTGCCAGCAGTGAACAAGGGCCAGAGAACAATGAGCAGTTCTTC. This sequence encodes CASSEQGPENNEQFF.

The sample holds many counts of this clonotype. The chain recombines TRBV10-3 with TRBJ1-1; D might be TRBD1 (5 bases). CDR3 length equals 14 residues. Germline-derived CDR1 and CDR2 are ENHRY and SYGVKD. V gave up 0 bases and J gave up 5 bases, with 10 bases separating them. For the CDR3, the DNA is TGTGCCATCAGTGAGTCCGGTCGGGGGACTGAAGCTTTCTTT. Its translation is CAISESGRGTEAFF.